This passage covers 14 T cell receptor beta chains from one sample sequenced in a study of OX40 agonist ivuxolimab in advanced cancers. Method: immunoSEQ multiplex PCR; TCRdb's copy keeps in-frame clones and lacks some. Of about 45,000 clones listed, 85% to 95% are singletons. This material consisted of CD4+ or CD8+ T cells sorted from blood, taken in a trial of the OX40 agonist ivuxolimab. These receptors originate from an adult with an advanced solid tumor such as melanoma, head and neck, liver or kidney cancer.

DNA of the CDR3: TGTGCCAGCAGCTTAGATCTGGTGGATGAGCAGTTCTTC. This codes for CASSLDLVDEQFF. The chain carries TRBV13 and TRBJ2-1; no definite D call. CDR1 PRHDT and CDR2 FYEKMQ come from the germline V gene (reference sequence). The CDR3 is 13 residues long. V lost 1 base, J lost 8 bases, and 9 bases lay in between.

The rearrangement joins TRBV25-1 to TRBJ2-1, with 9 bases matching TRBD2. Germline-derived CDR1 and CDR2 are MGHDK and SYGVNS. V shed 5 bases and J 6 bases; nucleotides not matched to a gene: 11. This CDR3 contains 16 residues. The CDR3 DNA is TGTGCCAGCAGTATCGTAGCGGGAGTGGTAAGCAATGAGCAGTTCTTC. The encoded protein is CASSIVAGVVSNEQFF.

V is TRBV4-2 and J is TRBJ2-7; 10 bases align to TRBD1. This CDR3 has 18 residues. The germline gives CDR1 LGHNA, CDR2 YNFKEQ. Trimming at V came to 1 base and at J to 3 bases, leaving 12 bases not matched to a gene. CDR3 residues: CASSQGDPTGTGVYEQYF. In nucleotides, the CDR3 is TGTGCCAGCAGCCAAGGGGATCCCACCGGGACAGGGGTCTACGAGCAGTACTTC.

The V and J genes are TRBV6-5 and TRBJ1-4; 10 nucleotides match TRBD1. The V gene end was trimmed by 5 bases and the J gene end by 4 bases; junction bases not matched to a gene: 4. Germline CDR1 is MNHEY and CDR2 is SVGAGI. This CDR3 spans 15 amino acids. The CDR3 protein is CASSATGGFNEKLFF. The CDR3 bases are TGTGCCAGCAGTGCGACAGGGGGCTTTAATGAAAAACTGTTTTTT.

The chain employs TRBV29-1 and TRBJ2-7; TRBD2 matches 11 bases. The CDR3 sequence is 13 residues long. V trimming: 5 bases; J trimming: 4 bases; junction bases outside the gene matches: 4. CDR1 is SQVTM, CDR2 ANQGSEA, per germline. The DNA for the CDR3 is TGCAGCGTTTACGGGACTAGCGGATACGAGCAGTACTTC. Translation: CSVYGTSGYEQYF.

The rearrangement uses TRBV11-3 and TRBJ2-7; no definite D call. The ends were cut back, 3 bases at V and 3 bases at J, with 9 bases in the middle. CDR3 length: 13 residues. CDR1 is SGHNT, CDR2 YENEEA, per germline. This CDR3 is CASSFRGYYEQYF. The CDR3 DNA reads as TGTGCCAGCAGCTTTAGAGGCTACTACGAGCAGTACTTC.

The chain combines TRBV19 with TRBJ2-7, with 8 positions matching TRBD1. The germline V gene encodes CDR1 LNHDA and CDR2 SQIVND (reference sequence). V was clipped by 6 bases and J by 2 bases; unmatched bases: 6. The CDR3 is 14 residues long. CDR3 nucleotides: TGTGCCAGTAGCGGGGCAGGGGGCCCCTACGAGCAGTACTTC. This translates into CASSGAGGPYEQYF. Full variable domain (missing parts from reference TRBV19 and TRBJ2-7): DGGITQSPKYLFRKEGQNVTLSCEQNLNHDAMYWYRQDPGQGLRLIYYSQIVNDFQKGDIAEGYSVSREKKESFPLTVTSAQKNPTAFYLCASSGAGGPYEQYFGPGTRLTVT.

CDR3 sequence (DNA): TGTGCAAGTCGCGGAAAAGGTGTACGGGACTCTACAGATACGCAGTATTTT. Its translation: CASRGKGVRDSTDTQYF. V is TRBV12-2 and J is TRBJ2-3; the tabulated D call, TRBD2, remains unverified against the DNA. TRBV12-2 is termed a pseudogene. CDR3 length equals 17 residues.

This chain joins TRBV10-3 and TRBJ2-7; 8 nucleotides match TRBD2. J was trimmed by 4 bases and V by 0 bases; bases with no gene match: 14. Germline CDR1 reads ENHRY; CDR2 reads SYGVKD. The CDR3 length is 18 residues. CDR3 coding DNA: TGTGCCATCAGTGAGTCGTTCCGGGTGCGGGAGGAATTGTACGAGCAGTACTTC. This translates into CAISESFRVREELYEQYF.

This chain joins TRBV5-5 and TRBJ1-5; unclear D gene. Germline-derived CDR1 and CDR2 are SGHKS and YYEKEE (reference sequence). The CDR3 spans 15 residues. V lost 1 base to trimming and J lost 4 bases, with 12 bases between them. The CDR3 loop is CASSLTLWGNQPQHF. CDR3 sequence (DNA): TGTGCCAGCAGCTTGACGTTGTGGGGAAATCAGCCCCAGCATTTT.

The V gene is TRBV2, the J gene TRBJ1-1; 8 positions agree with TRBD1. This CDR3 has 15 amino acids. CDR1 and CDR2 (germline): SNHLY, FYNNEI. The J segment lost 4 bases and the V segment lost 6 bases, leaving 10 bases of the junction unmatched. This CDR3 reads CASRDRGTDGTEAFF. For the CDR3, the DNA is TGTGCCAGCAGAGACAGGGGCACGGATGGCACTGAAGCTTTCTTT.

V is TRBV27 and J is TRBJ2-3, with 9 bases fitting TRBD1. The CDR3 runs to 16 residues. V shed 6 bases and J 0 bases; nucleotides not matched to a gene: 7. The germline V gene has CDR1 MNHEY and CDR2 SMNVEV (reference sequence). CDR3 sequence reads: CASSPPGTGSTDTQYF. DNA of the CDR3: TGTGCCAGCAGCCCCCCAGGGACAGGGAGCACAGATACGCAGTATTTT.

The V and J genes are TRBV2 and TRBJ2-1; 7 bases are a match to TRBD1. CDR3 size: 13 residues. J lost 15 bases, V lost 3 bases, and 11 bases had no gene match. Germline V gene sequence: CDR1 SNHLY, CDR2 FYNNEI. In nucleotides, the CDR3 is TGTGCCAGCAGTGACCGGACAGGCGATAATCGGTTCTTC. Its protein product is CASSDRTGDNRFF.

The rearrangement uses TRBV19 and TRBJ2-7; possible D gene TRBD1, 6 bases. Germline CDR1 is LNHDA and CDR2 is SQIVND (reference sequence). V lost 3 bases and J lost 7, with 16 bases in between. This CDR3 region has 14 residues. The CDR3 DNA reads TGTGCCAGTAGTATCGGACAGCCTGGGTGGGAGCAGTACTTC. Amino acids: CASSIGQPGWEQYF.